These 22 T cell receptor beta chains share one sample of origin, sequenced in a study of blood T cells in healthy people across ages. Combining a sample-barcoded 5' primer with a J-beta primer mix, a second PCR ran for roughly 7 to 11 cycles. TCRdb redid the calling of the 5' RACE reads with MiXCR, one entry per CDR3 protein. The sample consists of 700,000 or so distinct CDR3 sequences, roughly 20% of them appearing once. The sample comprised blood. The source of these receptors is a man between 70 and 80 years old in good health.

This chain links TRBV12-3 or TRBV12-4 with TRBJ2-2; 7 bases align to TRBD1. V lost 9 bases and J lost 5; bases outside the gene matches: 6. The CDR3 extends over 13 amino acids. The CDR3 here is CASSHRGTGELFF. CDR3 sequence (DNA): TGTGCCAGTTCGCACAGGGGAACCGGGGAGCTGTTTTTT.

This clonotype appeared many times. Here the CDR3 reads CAISAGTGYEQYV. The DNA for the CDR3 is TGTGCCATCAGCGCCGGGACAGGCTACGAGCAGTACGTC. The chain joins TRBV10-3 to TRBJ2-7; 8 bases are a match to TRBD1. CDR3 size: 13 residues. Looked up from germline, CDR1 is ENHRY and CDR2 is SYGVKD. The V gene end was trimmed by 6 bases and the J gene end by 3 bases; junction bases not matched to a gene: 4.

This clonotype was seen a handful of times. CDR3 nucleotide sequence: TGTGCCAGCAGTATTAAGCCCCGGGCCTACGAGCAGTACTTC. This encodes CASSIKPRAYEQYF. The chain is built from TRBV28 and TRBJ2-7, with no clear D. Germline-derived CDR1 and CDR2 are MDHEN and SYDVKM. The CDR3 is 14 amino acids. Between the trimmed V and J ends, which lost 5 bases and 2 bases, there was a span of 13 bases.

This clonotype was detected only a few times. The chain recombines TRBV3-1 with TRBJ1-2; D gene unclear. Germline V gives CDR1 LGHDT, CDR2 YNNKEL (reference sequence). V was trimmed by 1 base and J by 5 bases, leaving 11 bases between them. CDR3 length equals 14 residues. The CDR3 DNA reads as TGTGCCAGCAGCCAAGGAAGTTTGAGTTATGGCTACACCTTC. This gives the protein CASSQGSLSYGYTF. Full variable domain (remainder filled in from reference TRBV3-1 and TRBJ1-2): DTAVSQTPKYLVTQMGNDKSIKCEQNLGHDTMYWYKQDSKKFLKIMFSYNNKELIINETVPNRFSPKSPDKAHLNLHINSLELGDSAVYFCASSQGSLSYGYTFGSGTRLTVV.

V is TRBV14 and J is TRBJ2-7, with TRBD1 matching 7 bases. The germline gives CDR1 SGHDN, CDR2 FVKESK. The junction had 1 base not matched to a gene; V was cut back by 0 bases and J by 2 bases. This CDR3 region has 14 residues. CDR3 protein: CASSQDDRAYEQYF. The CDR3 DNA reads as TGTGCCAGCAGCCAAGATGACAGGGCCTACGAGCAGTACTTC.

This rearrangement joins TRBV7-8 to TRBJ1-1; D gene ambiguous. Between the trimmed V and J ends, which lost 5 bases and 0 bases, there was a span of 10 bases. Germline assignment: CDR1 SGHVS and CDR2 FQNEAQ. The CDR3 is made up of 14 amino acids. This chain's CDR3 is CASSPFSLNTEAFF. The CDR3, as DNA: TGTGCCAGCAGCCCATTCTCTTTGAACACTGAAGCTTTCTTT. Combining the CDR3 with reference TRBV7-8 and TRBJ1-1 gives the whole variable domain GAGVSQSPRYKVAKRGQDVALRCDPISGHVSLFWYQQALGQGPEFLTYFQNEAQLDKSGLPSDRFFAERPEGSVSTLKIQRTQQEDSAVYLCASSPFSLNTEAFFGQGTRLTVV.

The genes are TRBV28 and TRBJ2-7; no clear D. Germline V CDR1 and CDR2: MDHEN, SYDVKM. Trimming stripped 6 bases from V and 6 bases from J, with 15 bases between. The CDR3 spans 13 residues. In DNA form, the CDR3 reads TGTGCCAGCAGACGGACGGGCCTCGGCGAGCAGTACTTC. Residues: CASRRTGLGEQYF.

The chain recombines TRBV4-3 with TRBJ2-5, with D uncertain. Germline loops: CDR1 LGHNA, CDR2 YSLEER. The CDR3 consists of 14 residues. Trimming left V 0 bases short and J 10 bases short, with 15 bases between. Written as DNA, the CDR3 is TGCGCCAGCAGCCAAGATTTGTTGACGGCCTTCCAGTACTTC. Translated: CASSQDLLTAFQYF.

This clonotype was observed a few times. This chain uses TRBV25-1 with TRBJ2-4; 8 nucleotides align to TRBD1. The V segment lost 3 bases and the J segment 8 bases; nucleotides outside the gene matches: 15. Germline V CDR1 and CDR2: MGHDK, SYGVNS. The CDR3 extends over 17 amino acids. The DNA of the CDR3 is TGTGCCAGCAGTGATCATGGACAGGGAAGCAGTTCGGACATTCAGTACTTC. Translation: CASSDHGQGSSSDIQYF.

This clonotype has at least ten counts. The rearrangement uses TRBV20-1 and TRBJ1-3; D remains unclear. Germline V lookup: CDR1 DFQATT, CDR2 SNEGSKA (reference sequence). V was cut by 0 bases and J by 4 bases, with 13 bases left in between. This CDR3 comprises 15 residues. The CDR3: CSARDKSHGGNTIYF. CDR3 bases: TGCAGTGCTAGAGATAAATCCCACGGAGGAAACACCATATATTTT.

V is TRBV12-3 or TRBV12-4 and J is TRBJ2-1; 9 positions agree with TRBD2. The CDR3 is 15 amino acids. After removal of 7 bases from V and 8 bases from J, the junction contained 12 bases not matched to a gene. CDR3 bases: TGTGCCAGCACTTTCTCGGGACTAGCTGTTTATGAGCAGTTCTTC. This gives the protein CASTFSGLAVYEQFF.

This clonotype has just a few counts. The rearrangement joins TRBV12-3 or TRBV12-4 to TRBJ2-3; weak D call: TRBD2 (5 bases). The CDR3 is made up of 14 amino acids. V lost 6 bases, J lost 1 base, and 11 bases lay in between. CDR3 coding DNA: TGTGCCAGCAGCCAGACTACACGCACAGATACGCAGTATTTT. Translated, it gives CASSQTTRTDTQYF.

This clonotype was counted between two and nine times. The V and J genes are TRBV20-1 and TRBJ2-4; D is perhaps TRBD1 (5 bases). There are 12 residues in the CDR3. Germline assignment: CDR1 DFQATT and CDR2 SNEGSKA (reference sequence). V lost 6 bases, J lost 5 bases, and 11 bases lay in between. This CDR3 is CSAPLGENIQYF. The CDR3 DNA sequence: TGCAGTGCGCCATTAGGGGAAAACATTCAGTACTTC.

Concerning this clonotype: Its ends do not fully match the called genes, so a read error is possible. J is TRBJ2-4 and V is TRBV19; 9 bases are shared with TRBD1. CDR3 length: 13 residues. Germline CDR1 LNHDA, CDR2 SQIVND (reference sequence). The CDR3 sequence is CASSRDRADILYF. CDR3 DNA: TGTGCCAGTAGTCGGGACAGGGCGGACATTCTGTACTTC.

This clonotype was observed a few times. The CDR3 sequence: CASRVGLEQFF. The CDR3 bases are TGTGCCAGCAGGGTCGGTCTTGAGCAGTTCTTC. V usage is TRBV2 and J usage is TRBJ2-7; unclear D gene. The better agreement between TRBJ2-1 and the DNA end casts doubt on the J call. CDR3 length: 11 amino acids. Germline CDR1 reads SNHLY; CDR2 reads FYNNEI.

The V call is TRBV5-1, the J call TRBJ2-7, with 7 bases fitting TRBD2. The CDR3 contains 14 residues. Trimming removed 4 bases from V and 0 bases from J; junction bases left unmatched: 4. Germline CDR1 reads SGHRS; CDR2 reads YFSETQ. The CDR3 spells CASSVGGYSYEQYF. The CDR3 DNA is TGCGCCAGCAGCGTGGGGGGGTACTCCTACGAGCAGTACTTC.

In this sample, this clonotype turned up many times. The chain joins TRBV7-3 to TRBJ2-1, with 7 bases aligning to TRBD1. This CDR3 region has 13 residues. Germline CDR1 and CDR2: SGHTA and FQGTGA. The V segment lost 5 bases and the J segment 5 bases; nucleotides outside the gene matches: 3. CDR3 bases: TGTGCCAGCAGCCGGGACAGAAACAATGAGCAGTTCTTC. It translates to CASSRDRNNEQFF.

The V call is TRBV18, the J call TRBJ1-3, with D unclear. Germline V gene sequence: CDR1 KGHSH, CDR2 LQKENI. CDR3 size: 16 residues. Trimming left V 3 bases short and J 10 bases short, with 22 bases between. CDR3 nucleotides: TGTGCCAGCTCACCGCAAGCTAGGACCCCGGTCGGAACCATATATTTT. Translating gives CASSPQARTPVGTIYF.

This clonotype occurred a few times. The rearrangement uses TRBV12-3 or TRBV12-4 and TRBJ2-2; no firm D call. The CDR3 length is 16 residues. Trimming cost V 3 bases and J 1 base, with 12 bases left between them. For the CDR3, the DNA is TGTGCCAGCAGTTTGTTTTTTAGAAAGAACACCGGGGAGCTGTTTTTT. This translates into CASSLFFRKNTGELFF.

Of note for this clonotype: One junction end does not reproduce the germline sequence, and a read error may be involved. V gene TRBV7-3 combines with J gene TRBJ2-3; TRBD2 matches at 8 bases. CDR1 is SGHTA and CDR2 is FQGTGA in the germline V gene. This CDR3 spans 16 amino acids. Here the CDR3 DNA reads TGTGCCAGCAGCTTAGGGGCTAGCGGGCTCACAGGTACGCAGTATTTT. Translated: CASSLGASGLTGTQYF.

The V call is TRBV12-5, the J call TRBJ2-5, with D perhaps TRBD1 (6 bases). Looked up from germline, CDR1 is LGHNT and CDR2 is FRNRAP. V was shortened by 2 bases and J by 14 bases, with 15 bases between the two germline ends. This CDR3 spans 12 amino acids. Written as DNA, the CDR3 is TGTGCTAGTGGTTTGTTCCCGGGACACCCTTACTTC. It translates to CASGLFPGHPYF.

This clonotype was observed many times. V gene TRBV9 combines with J gene TRBJ1-2, with D possibly TRBD1 on 5 matching bases. This CDR3 region has 15 residues. Per the germline V gene, CDR1 is SGDLS and CDR2 is YYNGEE. V was trimmed by 2 bases and J by 2 bases, leaving 13 bases between them. In DNA form, the CDR3 reads TGTGCCAGCAGCGTCACGGACAATATAAACTATGGCTACACCTTC. Amino acids: CASSVTDNINYGYTF.